The 27 T cell receptor beta chains in this list originate from one sample, sequenced in a study of PD-L1 blockade in urothelial cancer. Repertoires were generated with immunoSEQ multiplex PCR, while TCRdb's copy carries only in-frame clones and drops some. The sample includes 40,000 to 50,000 clones, around 80% of them seen just once. Time point meaning: pretreatment peripheral blood. Sequenced here: PBMCs, sampled around atezolizumab (anti-PD-L1) treatment. The receptors were sampled from a man in his sixties or seventies with urothelial cancer.

This chain links TRBV5-1 with TRBJ2-3; D is undetermined. Trimming shortened V by 4 bases and J by 0 bases, and 12 bases separated the two germline ends. Germline V lookup: CDR1 SGHRS, CDR2 YFSETQ. This CDR3 comprises 15 residues. CDR3 nucleotides: TGCGCCAGCAGCCGCCTGAGCGCCAGCACAGATACGCAGTATTTT. It translates to CASSRLSASTDTQYF.

This sequence joins TRBV5-5 and TRBJ1-5, with D possibly being TRBD1 (5 bases). CDR1 is SGHKS and CDR2 is YYEKEE in the germline V gene (reference sequence). Trimming left V 0 bases short and J 7 bases short, with 14 bases between. This CDR3 comprises 15 residues. For the CDR3, the DNA is TGTGCCAGCAGCTTGGCCTGGCAGGGAGGACAGCCCCAGCATTTT. It translates to CASSLAWQGGQPQHF.

This chain uses TRBV11-2 with TRBJ2-1; D is possibly TRBD2 (7 bases). CDR1 SGHAT and CDR2 FQNNGV come from the germline V gene. V gave up 4 bases and J gave up 0 bases, with 13 bases separating them. The CDR3 contains 16 residues. Here the CDR3 DNA reads TGTGCCAGCAGCTCCCGAGGGGGGGTCTCCTACAATGAGCAGTTCTTC. Translation gives CASSSRGGVSYNEQFF.

This clone showed up just a few times. This chain joins TRBV29-1 and TRBJ2-3, with 10 positions matching TRBD1. CDR3 length: 16 amino acids. V dropped 1 base and J dropped 3; count of bases not matched to a gene: 7. Germline CDR1 reads SQVTM; CDR2 reads ANQGSEA. Here the CDR3 DNA reads TGCAGCGTTGAAGCGGGCCGGGACAGGGGTACAGATACGCAGTATTTT. It specifies CSVEAGRDRGTDTQYF.

This clone was found once. This rearrangement joins TRBV29-1 to TRBJ1-6; D is perhaps TRBD1 (6 bases). CDR1 is SQVTM, CDR2 ANQGSEA, per germline. This CDR3 is built from 13 residues. Deletions cut 5 bases from V and 5 bases from J, with 10 bases between. CDR3 DNA sequence: TGCAGCGTTCTCAGGACAGATAATTCACCCCTCCACTTT. Residues: CSVLRTDNSPLHF.

The chain is built from TRBV18 and TRBJ2-6, with D perhaps TRBD1 (5 bases). The CDR3 is 14 residues long. Per germline, CDR1 KGHSH and CDR2 LQKENI. V dropped 5 bases and J dropped 1 base, with 6 bases sitting between them. Written as DNA, the CDR3 is TGTGCCAGCTCAGGACAATCTGGGGCCAACGTCCTGACTTTC. Its translation is CASSGQSGANVLTF.

CDR3 sequence reads: CASSPDRGSYNEQFF. The DNA of the CDR3 is TGTGCCAGCAGCCCGGACAGGGGTAGCTACAATGAGCAGTTCTTC. The chain has TRBV5-6 and TRBJ2-1; 9 positions agree with TRBD1. There are 15 residues in the CDR3. The V and J ends lost 4 bases and 3 bases, in that order; junction bases with no gene match: 5. The germline V gene has CDR1 SGHDT and CDR2 YYEEEE.

The chain is built from TRBV2 and TRBJ1-1, with D perhaps TRBD1 (5 bases). The CDR3 consists of 9 residues. Germline loops: CDR1 SNHLY, CDR2 FYNNEI. CDR3 protein: CVQGVEAFF. In DNA form, the CDR3 reads TGTGTTCAGGGCGTTGAAGCTTTCTTT.

The gene calls are TRBV28 and TRBJ2-2; D may be TRBD2 (5 bases). V gave up 6 bases and J gave up 4 bases, with 15 bases separating them. CDR1 and CDR2 (germline): MDHEN, SYDVKM. CDR3 length equals 15 residues. The CDR3 DNA is TGTGCCAGCAGCCGACCCGGGATATTCACCGGGGAGCTGTTTTTT. Its translation is CASSRPGIFTGELFF.

This sequence joins TRBV7-2 and TRBJ1-1; unclear D gene. Between the trimmed V and J ends, which lost 6 bases and 3 bases, there was a span of 11 bases. The germline gives CDR1 SGHTA, CDR2 FQGNSA. The CDR3 sequence is 13 residues long. The CDR3 loop is CASSLIADTEAFF. For the CDR3, the DNA is TGTGCCAGCAGTTTAATTGCGGACACTGAAGCTTTCTTT.

The chain uses TRBV9 and TRBJ2-5, with 7 bases that match TRBD1. J was trimmed by 1 base and V by 0 bases; bases with no gene match: 15. The CDR3 is made up of 19 amino acids. CDR1 and CDR2 from the germline V gene are SGDLS and YYNGEE. The CDR3 loop reads CASSVGVGGAGGTQETQYF. The CDR3 nucleotides are TGTGCCAGCAGCGTAGGCGTAGGGGGCGCAGGGGGAACCCAAGAGACCCAGTACTTC.

The chain recombines TRBV4-3 with TRBJ2-5, with D maybe TRBD2 (6 bases). V was pared by 0 bases and J by 5 bases, with 13 bases between. From germline, CDR1 is LGHNA and CDR2 YSLEER. The length of the CDR3 is 15 residues. The CDR3 protein is CASSQEFSGGETQYF. Here the CDR3 DNA reads TGCGCCAGCAGCCAAGAGTTTTCAGGAGGGGAGACCCAGTACTTC.

The V gene is TRBV7-6, the J gene TRBJ2-1; TRBD2 matches 14 bases. Germline lookup yields CDR1 SGHVS and CDR2 FNYEAQ. J was trimmed by 2 bases and V by 5 bases; bases with no gene match: 2. This CDR3 comprises 16 residues. CDR3 in amino acids: CASSLTSGRAYNEQFF. The CDR3 coding sequence is TGTGCCAGCAGCCTGACTAGCGGGAGGGCCTACAATGAGCAGTTCTTC.

The chain joins TRBV18 to TRBJ2-7; tentatively, D is TRBD2 (6 bases). Deletions cut 6 bases from V and 2 bases from J, with 20 bases between. Germline V gene lookup returns CDR1 KGHSH and CDR2 LQKENI. This CDR3 is 16 amino acids long. CDR3 loop: CASSLFSRESAYEQYF. CDR3 coding DNA: TGTGCCAGCTCCCTCTTTAGCCGGGAGAGCGCCTACGAGCAGTACTTC.

This clone appeared once. The CDR3 sequence is CASSPSGALGNEQFF. Here the CDR3 DNA reads TGTGCCAGCAGCCCAAGCGGGGCTTTGGGGAATGAGCAGTTCTTC. The chain employs TRBV28 and TRBJ2-1; 7 bases line up with TRBD2. Germline V gives CDR1 MDHEN, CDR2 SYDVKM. Trimming cost V 6 bases and J 7 bases; bases outside gene matches: 12. The CDR3 is 15 amino acids.

The DNA for the CDR3 is TGTGCCAGCAGTTCGGCGGGGAGCCTAGGAACCCAGTACTTC. This codes for CASSSAGSLGTQYF. The chain joins TRBV28 to TRBJ2-5; the D gene is possibly TRBD2 (6 bases). This CDR3 has 14 residues. Germline CDR1 is MDHEN and CDR2 is SYDVKM. The V end was cut by 4 bases, the J end by 8 bases, with 17 bases between.

This chain links TRBV5-4 with TRBJ2-1; a weak D match, TRBD2 (7 bases). Germline CDR1 SGHNT, CDR2 YYREEE (reference sequence). The length of the CDR3 is 14 residues. Trimming left V 3 bases short and J 2 bases short, with 9 bases between. The CDR3 nucleotides read TGTGCCAGCAGCTCGGGGGGCCCCTACAATGAGCAGTTCTTC. Its protein product is CASSSGGPYNEQFF.

To note about this clone: Other nucleotide sequences from this sample produce the same CDR3. This sequence joins TRBV28 and TRBJ2-2, with D possibly TRBD1 on 6 matching bases. The CDR3 consists of 12 residues. The V and J ends lost 7 bases and 4 bases respectively, with 7 bases between them. Germline CDR1 and CDR2: MDHEN and SYDVKM. CDR3 in DNA: TGTGCCAGCACCAGGGGCACCGGGGAGCTGTTTTTT. Translated: CASTRGTGELFF.

This rearrangement joins TRBV2 to TRBJ1-5; a possible D gene is TRBD1 (5 bases). The germline V gene encodes CDR1 SNHLY and CDR2 FYNNEI. The CDR3 contains 15 residues. V lost 6 bases to trimming and J lost 2 bases, with 14 bases between them. DNA of the CDR3: TGTGCCAGCAGACTGGACGGGGGGGGCAATCAGCCCCAGCATTTT. This translates into CASRLDGGGNQPQHF.

The chain combines TRBV2 with TRBJ1-5; 10 nucleotides align to TRBD1. J gave up 4 bases and V 8 bases, and 5 bases lay outside the gene matches. The CDR3 loop spans 14 amino acids. Germline CDR1 and CDR2: SNHLY and FYNNEI. The CDR3 region is CASEWDRGNQPQHF. The CDR3 DNA sequence: TGTGCCAGCGAGTGGGACAGGGGAAATCAGCCCCAGCATTTT. Full variable domain (missing parts from reference TRBV2 and TRBJ1-5): EPEVTQTPSHQVTQMGQEVILRCVPISNHLYFYWYRQILGQKVEFLVSFYNNEISEKSEIFDDQFSVERPDGSNFTLKIRSTKLEDSAMYFCASEWDRGNQPQHFGDGTRLSIL.

This rearrangement joins TRBV6-1 to TRBJ2-7, with D possibly matching TRBD2 (6 bases). The germline gives CDR1 MNHNS, CDR2 SASEGT. Trimming cost V 4 bases and J 6 bases, with 25 bases left between them. This CDR3 has 17 residues. DNA for the CDR3: TGTGCCAGCAGTGGTCAGAACCTCGGGGGACGGAATCTCGAGCAGTACTTC. It specifies CASSGQNLGGRNLEQYF.

The chain has TRBV11-2 and TRBJ1-1; the match to TRBD1 covers 9 bases. The CDR3 covers 15 residues. Trimming took 6 bases from V and 1 from J; bases not matched to a gene: 6. The germline V gene has CDR1 SGHAT and CDR2 FQNNGV. DNA for the CDR3: TGTGCCAGCAGGAACACAGGGGGCAGGAACACTGAAGCTTTCTTT. Translated, it gives CASRNTGGRNTEAFF.

This clone was found a few times. This rearrangement joins TRBV6-1 to TRBJ1-1; D is perhaps TRBD1 (5 bases). V lost 7 bases to trimming and J lost 11 bases, with 11 bases between them. Germline assignment: CDR1 MNHNS and CDR2 SASEGT. This CDR3 is built from 10 residues. The CDR3 DNA reads TGTGCCAGCACCCGGGGGAGGGCTTTCTTT. Protein: CASTRGRAFF.

The chain links TRBV19 to TRBJ2-7, with TRBD1 identical over 7 bases. V gave up 6 bases and J gave up 6 bases; unmatched junction bases: 8. The germline V gene has CDR1 LNHDA and CDR2 SQIVND (reference sequence). The length of the CDR3 is 13 residues. In DNA form, the CDR3 reads TGTGCCAGTAGCCCTCTACAGGGGTCCGAGCAGTACTTC. Its translation: CASSPLQGSEQYF.

This chain links TRBV5-6 with TRBJ1-1; 7 bases are a match to TRBD1. Trimming cost V 1 base and J 6 bases; bases outside gene matches: 15. CDR1 and CDR2 (germline): SGHDT, YYEEEE. The CDR3 is 17 amino acids. The CDR3 reads CASSLYGTVRLSAEAFF. In DNA form, the CDR3 reads TGTGCCAGCAGCTTGTACGGGACAGTACGGTTATCGGCTGAAGCTTTCTTT.

This clone was counted once. In nucleotides, the CDR3 is TGTGCCAGCAGCTTACGCACTCTCACCGGGGAGCTGTTTTTT. The encoded protein is CASSLRTLTGELFF. The chain combines TRBV7-2 with TRBJ2-2, with D hard to call. CDR1 and CDR2 from the germline V gene are SGHTA and FQGNSA. V was clipped by 2 bases and J by 4 bases, with 8 bases between them. The CDR3 runs to 14 residues.

The chain uses TRBV5-1 and TRBJ1-1; 8 bases fit TRBD1. This CDR3 has 16 residues. Losses at the gene ends were 4 bases for V and 0 bases for J; bases not matched to a gene: 8. CDR1 is SGHRS, CDR2 YFSETQ, per germline. The CDR3 reads CASSPRQGAVNTEAFF. As DNA, the CDR3 is TGCGCCAGCAGCCCGAGGCAGGGGGCTGTGAACACTGAAGCTTTCTTT.